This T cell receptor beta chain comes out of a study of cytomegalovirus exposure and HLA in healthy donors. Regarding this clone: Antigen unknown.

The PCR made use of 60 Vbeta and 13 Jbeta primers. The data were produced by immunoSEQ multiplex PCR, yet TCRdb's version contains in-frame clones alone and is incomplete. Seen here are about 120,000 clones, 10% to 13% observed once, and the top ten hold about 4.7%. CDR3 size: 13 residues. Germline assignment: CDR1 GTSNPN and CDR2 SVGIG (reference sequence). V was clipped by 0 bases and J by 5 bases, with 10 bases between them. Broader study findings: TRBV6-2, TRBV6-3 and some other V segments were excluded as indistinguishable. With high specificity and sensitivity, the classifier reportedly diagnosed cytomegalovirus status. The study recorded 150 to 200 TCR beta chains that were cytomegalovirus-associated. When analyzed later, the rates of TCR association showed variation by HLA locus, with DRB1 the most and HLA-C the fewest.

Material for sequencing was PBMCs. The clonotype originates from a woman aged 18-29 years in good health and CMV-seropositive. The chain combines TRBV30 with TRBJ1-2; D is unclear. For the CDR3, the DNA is TGTGCCTGGAGTGTCGCAGACAAATATGGCTACACCTTC. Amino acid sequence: CAWSVADKYGYTF.